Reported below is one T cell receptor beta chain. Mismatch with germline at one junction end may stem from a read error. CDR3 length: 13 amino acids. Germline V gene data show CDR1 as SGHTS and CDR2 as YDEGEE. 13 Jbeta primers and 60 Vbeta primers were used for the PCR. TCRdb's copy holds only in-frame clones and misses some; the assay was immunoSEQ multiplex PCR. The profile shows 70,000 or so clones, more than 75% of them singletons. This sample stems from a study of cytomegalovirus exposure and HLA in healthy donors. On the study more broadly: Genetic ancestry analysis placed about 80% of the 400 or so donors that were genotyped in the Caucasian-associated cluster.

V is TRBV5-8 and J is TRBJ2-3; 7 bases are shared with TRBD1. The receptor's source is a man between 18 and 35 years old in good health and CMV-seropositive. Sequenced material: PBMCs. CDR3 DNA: TGTGCCAGCAGCCCCTCGCAGAGGGACAGCTTAAATTTT. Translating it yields CASSPSQRDSLNF.